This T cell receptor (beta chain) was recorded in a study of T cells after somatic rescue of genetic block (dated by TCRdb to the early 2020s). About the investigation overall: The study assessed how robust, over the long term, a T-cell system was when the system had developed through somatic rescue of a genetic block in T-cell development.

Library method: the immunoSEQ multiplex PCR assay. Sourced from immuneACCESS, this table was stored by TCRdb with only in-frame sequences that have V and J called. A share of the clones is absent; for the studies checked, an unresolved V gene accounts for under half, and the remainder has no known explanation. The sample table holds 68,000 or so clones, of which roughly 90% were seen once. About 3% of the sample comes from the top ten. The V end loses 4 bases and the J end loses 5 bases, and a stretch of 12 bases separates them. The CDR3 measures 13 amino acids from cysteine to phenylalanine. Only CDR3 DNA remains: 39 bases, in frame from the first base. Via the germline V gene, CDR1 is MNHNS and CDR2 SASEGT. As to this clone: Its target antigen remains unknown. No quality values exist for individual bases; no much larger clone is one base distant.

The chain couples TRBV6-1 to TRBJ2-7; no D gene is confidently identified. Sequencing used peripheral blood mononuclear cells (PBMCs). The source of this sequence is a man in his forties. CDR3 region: CASSVKIGDEQYF. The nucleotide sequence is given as TGTGCCAGCAGTGTTAAAATCGGTGACGAGCAGTACTTC.